This T cell receptor beta chain was sequenced during a study of blood T cell repertoires in COVID-19. Study in general: The study drew acute and convalescent COVID-19 samples from the United States, Italy and Spain.

Unmatched junction bases numbered 6, after V lost 1 base and J lost 2 bases. The length of the CDR3 is 16 residues. Germline-derived CDR1 and CDR2 are SGHAT and FQNNGV. Authors' analysis steps: Amplification with reference gene primers provided the estimates of nucleated cell counts. Repertoires were generated with immunoSEQ multiplex PCR, while TCRdb's copy carries only in-frame clones and drops some. That table furnishes V, J and clone size, whereas the DNA furnished D and trimming. The sample carries roughly 250,000 clones, roughly nine tenths recorded once. Specimen: peripheral blood. This sequence was found in a man in his sixties who had recovered from COVID-19. The chain has TRBV11-2 and TRBJ2-7, with TRBD2 identical over 9 bases. The DNA for the CDR3 is TGTGCCAGCAGCTTAGTCGCTAGCGGGGCGGCCTACGAGCAGTACTTC. This translates into CASSLVASGAAYEQYF.